One sample yielded the 15 T cell receptor beta chains listed below, sequenced in a study of blood T cell repertoires in COVID-19. This table comes from immunoSEQ multiplex PCR, and its TCRdb copy is limited to in-frame clones, with some not included. Of 200,000 to 250,000 clones listed, roughly 89% are singletons. The source material was PBMCs or T cells enriched from blood (not recorded which). The receptors derive from a young man who had been exposed to COVID-19.

The chain is built from TRBV7-2 and TRBJ2-7, with 9 bases aligning to TRBD1. Trimming took 2 bases from V and 2 from J; bases not matched to a gene: 10. This CDR3 has 17 amino acids. CDR1 SGHTA and CDR2 FQGNSA come from the germline V gene. CDR3: CASSLSLSWTGAYEQYF. Written as DNA, the CDR3 is TGTGCCAGCAGCTTATCCCTTTCGTGGACAGGGGCCTACGAGCAGTACTTC.

The CDR3 loop reads CASSLVGLAKYNEQFF. The CDR3, as DNA: TGTGCCAGCAGCTTAGTTGGACTAGCTAAGTATAATGAGCAGTTCTTC. The chain has TRBV7-6 and TRBJ2-1, with TRBD2 matching over 8 bases. The CDR3 loop spans 16 amino acids. Germline V gene data show CDR1 as SGHVS and CDR2 as FNYEAQ. V gave up 1 base and J gave up 7 bases; unmatched junction bases: 9.

This clone has only one observation. The gene calls are TRBV5-1 and TRBJ1-4; the D gene is possibly TRBD1 (6 bases). V dropped 0 bases and J dropped 8 bases, with 14 bases sitting between them. Germline V gives CDR1 SGHRS, CDR2 YFSETQ. There are 15 residues in the CDR3. CDR3 in DNA: TGCGCCAGCAGCTTGGCCGGGGGGCTAGAAGAAAAACTGTTTTTT. It specifies CASSLAGGLEEKLFF.

This chain connects TRBV6-6 to TRBJ2-2; no firm D call. The V gene's germline CDR1 is MNHNY and CDR2 SVGAGI (reference sequence). Trimming left V 0 bases short and J 3 bases short, with 5 bases between. The length of the CDR3 is 14 residues. This CDR3 reads CASSYSRDTGELFF. In DNA form, the CDR3 reads TGTGCCAGCAGTTACTCGAGAGACACCGGGGAGCTGTTTTTT.

The chain recombines TRBV4-3 with TRBJ2-7; TRBD1 matches 8 bases. CDR1 and CDR2 (germline): LGHNA, YSLEER. CDR3 length: 15 residues. V trimming: 0 bases; J trimming: 7 bases; junction bases outside the gene matches: 8. In DNA, the CDR3 is TGCGCCAGCAGCCAAGACATTGCTACAGGGGGGGAGCAGTACTTC. This codes for CASSQDIATGGEQYF.

The chain uses TRBV7-6 and TRBJ1-2, with 7 positions matching TRBD1. V lost 5 bases and J lost 2; bases outside the gene matches: 2. Germline assignment: CDR1 SGHVS and CDR2 FNYEAQ. The CDR3 sequence is 13 residues long. The CDR3 region has the DNA TGTGCCAGCAGCCGGGACAGAAACTATGGCTACACCTTC. Protein: CASSRDRNYGYTF.

This clone appeared once. The V gene is TRBV19, the J gene TRBJ1-1; tentative D call: TRBD1 (5 bases). Trimming left V 6 bases short and J 1 base short, with 12 bases between. Germline CDR1 LNHDA, CDR2 SQIVND (reference sequence). This CDR3 spans 14 amino acids. In DNA form, the CDR3 reads TGTGCCAGTAGAGACACGGGGGGGAACACTGAAGCTTTCTTT. Amino acid sequence: CASRDTGGNTEAFF.

The chain links TRBV5-4 to TRBJ2-3; the match to TRBD2 covers 8 bases. Germline V gives CDR1 SGHNT, CDR2 YYREEE (reference sequence). There are 14 residues in the CDR3. J lost 5 bases, V lost 0 bases, and 2 bases had no gene match. CDR3 residues: CASSLELAGDTQYF. The CDR3 region has the DNA TGTGCCAGCAGCTTGGAGCTAGCGGGAGATACGCAGTATTTT.

The genes are TRBV5-1 and TRBJ1-1; 7 bases match TRBD1. This CDR3 region has 15 residues. Germline V CDR1 and CDR2: SGHRS, YFSETQ. V shed 8 bases, J shed 11 bases, and the junction held 21 bases outside the gene matches. In nucleotides, the CDR3 is TGCGCCAGTCTTCCTAGACAGGGAAGGGCCTCGAGGGCTTTCTTT. As protein: CASLPRQGRASRAFF.

The chain uses TRBV3-1 (or the pseudogene TRBV3-2) and TRBJ2-5; 8 bases agree with TRBD2. This CDR3 comprises 17 residues. J gave up 1 base and V 8 bases, and 15 bases lay outside the gene matches. CDR1 is LGHDT and CDR2 is YNNKEL in the germline V gene (reference sequence). The chain's CDR3 is CASWSGQGLEGQETQYF. DNA of the CDR3: TGTGCCAGCTGGTCAGGCCAGGGACTAGAGGGCCAAGAGACCCAGTACTTC.

The V gene is TRBV21-1, the J gene TRBJ1-5. TRBV21-1 is an annotated pseudogene. The CDR3 contains 20 residues. CDR3 region: CASSNKREGPSIYSNQPQHF. CDR3 coding DNA: TGTGCCAGCAGCAATAAGCGGGAGGGACCGTCCATTTATAGCAATCAGCCCCAGCATTTT.

This chain uses TRBV10-3 with TRBJ2-1; D is undetermined. The CDR3 extends over 19 amino acids. With 3 bases removed from V and 1 base from J, the gap between germline ends came to 22 bases. Looked up from germline, CDR1 is ENHRY and CDR2 is SYGVKD. The chain's CDR3 is CAISDPSAGPHVSYNEQFF. The CDR3 DNA reads TGTGCCATCAGTGACCCCTCCGCCGGTCCTCACGTGTCCTACAATGAGCAGTTCTTC.

V gene TRBV4-1 combines with J gene TRBJ1-2, with D possibly being TRBD1 (6 bases). Trimming shortened V by 0 bases and J by 5 bases, and 10 bases separated the two germline ends. This CDR3 spans 14 amino acids. Germline V gene lookup returns CDR1 MGHRA and CDR2 YSYEKL. The CDR3 reads CASSQDRGAYGYTF. In DNA form, the CDR3 reads TGCGCCAGCAGCCAAGATCGGGGGGCTTATGGCTACACCTTC.

V and J are TRBV27 and TRBJ2-5, with D maybe TRBD2 (7 bases). The CDR3 totals 13 residues. Germline values: CDR1 MNHEY, CDR2 SMNVEV (reference sequence). V lost 8 bases, J lost 5 bases, and 15 bases lay in between. As DNA, the CDR3 is TGTGCCAGCTCCCTGGGGGGGGCGGAGACCCAGTACTTC. It specifies CASSLGGAETQYF.

The chain recombines TRBV2 with TRBJ2-3; D is possibly TRBD2 (6 bases). The V and J ends lost 5 bases and 6 bases respectively, with 12 bases between them. This CDR3 is built from 13 residues. CDR1 is SNHLY and CDR2 is FYNNEI in the germline V gene. The CDR3 sequence is CASSPGTEDTQYF. CDR3 DNA: TGTGCCAGCAGTCCCGGGACTGAGGATACGCAGTATTTT.